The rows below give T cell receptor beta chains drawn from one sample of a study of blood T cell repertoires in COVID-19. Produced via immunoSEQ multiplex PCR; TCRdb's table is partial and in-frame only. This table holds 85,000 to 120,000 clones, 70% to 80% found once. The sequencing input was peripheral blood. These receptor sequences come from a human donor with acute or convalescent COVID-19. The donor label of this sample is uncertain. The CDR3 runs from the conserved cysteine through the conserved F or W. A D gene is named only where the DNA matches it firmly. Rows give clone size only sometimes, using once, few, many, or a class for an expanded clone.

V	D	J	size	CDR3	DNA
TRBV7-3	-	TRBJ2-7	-	CASSLTGAGEQYF	TGTGCCAGCAGCTTAACCGGTGCGGGGGAGCAGTACTTC
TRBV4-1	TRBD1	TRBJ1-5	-	CASSHGTAGQPQHF	TGCGCCAGCAGCCACGGGACAGCAGGCCAGCCCCAGCATTTT
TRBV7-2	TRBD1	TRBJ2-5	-	CASSPYRGQETQYF	TGTGCCAGCAGCCCCTACAGGGGACAAGAGACCCAGTACTTC
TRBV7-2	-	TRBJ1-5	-	CASSPRRENQPQHF	TGTGCCAGCAGCCCCCGCCGGGAGAATCAGCCCCAGCATTTT
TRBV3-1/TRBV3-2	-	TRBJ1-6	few	CASSQGSNSPLHF	TGTGCCAGCAGCCAAGGGAGTAATTCACCCCTCCACTTT
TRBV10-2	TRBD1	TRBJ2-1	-	CASSVRDRANEQFF	TGCGCCAGCAGTGTTCGGGACAGGGCTAATGAGCAGTTCTTC
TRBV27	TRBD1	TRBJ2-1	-	CASSLAGTGLYNEQFF	TGTGCCAGCAGTCTCGCCGGGACAGGGCTTTACAATGAGCAGTTCTTC
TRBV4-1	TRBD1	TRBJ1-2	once	CASSQDRGLYGYTF	TGCGCCAGCAGCCAGGACAGGGGGCTCTATGGCTACACCTTC
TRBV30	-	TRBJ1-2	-	CAWSASGTNYGYTF	TGTGCCTGGAGTGCGTCAGGTACTAACTATGGCTACACCTTC
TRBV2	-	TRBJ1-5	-	CASRGRTEVSNQPQHF	TGTGCCAGCAGAGGCCGGACAGAGGTTAGCAATCAGCCCCAGCATTTT
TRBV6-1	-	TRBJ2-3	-	CASSEAYGSTDTQYF	TGTGCCAGCAGTGAAGCTTACGGTAGCACAGATACGCAGTATTTT
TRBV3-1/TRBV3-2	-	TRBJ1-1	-	CASSQVRGTEAFF	TGTGCCAGCAGCCAAGTTAGGGGAACTGAAGCTTTCTTT
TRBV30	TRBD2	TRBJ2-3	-	CAWSTGLAADTQYF	TGTGCCTGGAGTACGGGACTAGCGGCAGATACGCAGTATTTT
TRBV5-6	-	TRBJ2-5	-	CASSLDRWGAKETQYF	TGTGCCAGCAGCTTGGACCGGTGGGGCGCCAAAGAGACCCAGTACTTC
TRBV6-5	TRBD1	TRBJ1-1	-	CASRGTVNTEAFF	TGTGCCAGCAGGGGGACAGTGAACACTGAAGCTTTCTTT
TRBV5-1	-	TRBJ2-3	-	CASSLDVRLLDTQYF	TGCGCCAGCAGCCTGGACGTGCGCCTCTTAGATACGCAGTATTTT
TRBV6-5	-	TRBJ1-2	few	CASFSAGNHYGYTF	TGTGCCAGCTTCAGCGCGGGGAACCACTATGGCTACACCTTC
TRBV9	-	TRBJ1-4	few	CASSAYTGTIEKLFF	TGTGCCAGCAGCGCATACACAGGGACTATAGAAAAACTGTTTTTT
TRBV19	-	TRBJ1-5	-	CASSISQSAQGSSQHF	TGTGCCAGTAGTATATCCCAAAGCGCGCAGGGTAGTTCCCAGCATTTT
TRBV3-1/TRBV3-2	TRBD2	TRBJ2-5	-	CASSHTSGGYQETQYF	TGTGCCAGCAGCCACACTAGCGGGGGGTACCAAGAGACCCAGTACTTC
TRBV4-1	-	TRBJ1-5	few	CASSQRTASNQPQHF	TGCGCCAGCAGCCAACGGACTGCTAGCAATCAGCCCCAGCATTTT
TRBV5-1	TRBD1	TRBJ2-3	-	CASSLKTGGRVDTQYF	TGCGCCAGCAGCCTGAAGACAGGGGGCAGGGTAGATACGCAGTATTTT
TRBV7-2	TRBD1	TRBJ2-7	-	CASSPDRAPYEQYF	TGTGCCAGCAGCCCGGACAGGGCGCCCTACGAGCAGTACTTC
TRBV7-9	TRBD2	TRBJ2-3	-	CASSSLNAGVVQYF	TGTGCCAGCAGCTCCCTCAATGCGGGGGTGGTGCAGTATTTT
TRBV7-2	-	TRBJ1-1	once	CASSPRRDRTEAFF	TGTGCCAGCAGCCCAAGGAGGGACCGCACTGAAGCTTTCTTT
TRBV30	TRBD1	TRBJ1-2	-	CAWNQQGARGYTF	TGTGCCTGGAACCAACAGGGGGCCAGAGGCTACACCTTC
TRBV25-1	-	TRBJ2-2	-	CASSDRYTGELFF	TGTGCCAGCAGTGACAGGTACACCGGGGAGCTGTTTTTT
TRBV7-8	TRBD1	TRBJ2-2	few	CASSSSDRGTGELFF	TGTGCCAGCAGCTCTTCTGACAGGGGCACCGGGGAGCTGTTTTTT
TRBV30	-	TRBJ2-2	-	CAWRRARTGELFF	TGTGCCTGGAGGCGTGCCCGAACCGGGGAGCTGTTTTTT
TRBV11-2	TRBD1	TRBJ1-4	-	CASSQTGGEEKLFF	TGTGCCAGCAGCCAGACAGGGGGCGAGGAAAAACTGTTTTTT
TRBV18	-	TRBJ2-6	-	CASSPEGSGANVLTF	TGTGCCAGCTCACCAGAGGGCTCTGGGGCCAACGTCCTGACTTTC
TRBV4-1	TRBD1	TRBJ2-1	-	CASSQVGTGNNEQFF	TGCGCCAGCAGCCAAGTGGGGACAGGTAACAATGAGCAGTTCTTC
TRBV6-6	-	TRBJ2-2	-	CASSLRRGWELFF	TGTGCCAGCAGTCTCCGTAGGGGATGGGAGCTGTTTTTT
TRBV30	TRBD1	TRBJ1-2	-	CAWSGRQGVGYGYTF	TGTGCCTGGAGCGGACGACAGGGGGTAGGATATGGCTACACCTTC
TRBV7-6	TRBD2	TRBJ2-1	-	CASSLRGGGSSYNEQFF	TGTGCCAGCAGCTTAAGAGGCGGGGGAAGCTCCTACAATGAGCAGTTCTTC
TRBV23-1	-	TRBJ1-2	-	CASSQLLGGLGYGYTF	TGCGCCAGCAGTCAACTCTTGGGGGGGCTGGGCTATGGCTACACCTTC
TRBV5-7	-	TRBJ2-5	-	CASSQCPTQYF	TGTGCCAGCAGCCAGTGTCCGACCCAGTACTTC
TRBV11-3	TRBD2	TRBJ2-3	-	CASSYRGETDTQYF	TGTGCCAGCAGTTACCGGGGGGAAACAGATACGCAGTATTTT
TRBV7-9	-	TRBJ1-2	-	CASSLPPAQAKGYTF	TGTGCCAGCAGCTTACCCCCAGCTCAGGCCAAAGGCTACACCTTC
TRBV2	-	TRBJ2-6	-	CASGGTVAGANVLTF	TGTGCCAGCGGAGGGACAGTTGCTGGGGCCAACGTCCTGACTTTC
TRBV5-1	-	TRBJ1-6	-	CASSLALAAPSRTLHF	TGCGCCAGCAGCTTGGCCTTGGCAGCCCCCTCCAGGACCCTCCACTTT
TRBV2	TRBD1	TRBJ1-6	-	CASTGQGNSPLHF	TGTGCCAGCACGGGACAGGGAAATTCACCCCTCCACTTT